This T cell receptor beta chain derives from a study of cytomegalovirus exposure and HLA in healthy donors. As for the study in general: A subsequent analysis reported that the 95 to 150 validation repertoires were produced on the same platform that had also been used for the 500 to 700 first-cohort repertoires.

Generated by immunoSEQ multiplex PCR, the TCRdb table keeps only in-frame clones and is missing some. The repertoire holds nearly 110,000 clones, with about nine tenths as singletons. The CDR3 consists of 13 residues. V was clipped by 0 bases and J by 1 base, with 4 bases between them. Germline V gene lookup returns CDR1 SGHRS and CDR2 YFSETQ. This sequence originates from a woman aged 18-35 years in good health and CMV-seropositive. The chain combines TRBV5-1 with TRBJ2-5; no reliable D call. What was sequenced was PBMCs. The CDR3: CASSLGLQETQYF. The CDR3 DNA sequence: TGCGCCAGCAGCTTGGGTCTCCAAGAGACCCAGTACTTC.